The clone carrying this T cell receptor (beta chain) turned up a few times. Its antigen remains unknown. The CDR3 spans 15 residues. Trimming cost V 4 bases and J 0 bases, with 13 bases left between them. Germline values: CDR1 SGDLS, CDR2 YYNGEE. These data belong to a study of T-cell reconstitution after alpha-beta-depleted transplantation in children. Study results and limitations: Fresh T-cell production supplied most of the T-cell counts and diversity seen one year after transplant. Roughly two months post-transplant, alpha-beta T cells reportedly originated from several hundred graft clones that had expanded.

Library preparation (for TCRbeta) was performed with unique molecular identifiers. TCRdb recomputed calls from the PCR reads with MiXCR, one row per CDR3 protein. The sample has 600,000 or so distinct CDR3 sequences, more than 20% seen once. The sample was PBMCs, mostly from graft donor cells, taken 360 days after TCRalphabeta/CD19-depleted stem cell transplant. V gene TRBV9 combines with J gene TRBJ1-1; no definite D call. This clonotype was obtained from a boy younger than two who had a stem cell transplant for acute myeloid leukemia, so the T cells may come from the graft donor. In nucleotides, the CDR3 is TGTGCCAGCAGCCCCGCCATCGCGTTGAACACTGAAGCTTTCTTT. Residues: CASSPAIALNTEAFF.